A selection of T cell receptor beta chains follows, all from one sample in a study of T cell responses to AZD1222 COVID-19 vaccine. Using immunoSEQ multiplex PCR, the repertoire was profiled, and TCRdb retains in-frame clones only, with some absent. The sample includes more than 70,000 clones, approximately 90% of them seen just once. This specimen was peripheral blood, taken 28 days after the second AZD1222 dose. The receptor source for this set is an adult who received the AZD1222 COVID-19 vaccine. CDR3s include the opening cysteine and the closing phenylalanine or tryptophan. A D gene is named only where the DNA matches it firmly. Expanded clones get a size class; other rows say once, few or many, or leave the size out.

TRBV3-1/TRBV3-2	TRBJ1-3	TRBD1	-	CASSQASGDRVRSGNTIYF	TGTGCCAGCAGCCAAGCGTCAGGGGACAGGGTTAGATCTGGAAACACCATATATTTT
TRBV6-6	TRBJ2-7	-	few	CASSYSEGAHEQYF	TGTGCCAGCAGTTACTCGGAGGGGGCCCACGAGCAGTACTTC
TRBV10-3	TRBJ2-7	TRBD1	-	CAIGTGAYEQYF	TGTGCCATCGGGACAGGAGCCTACGAGCAGTACTTC
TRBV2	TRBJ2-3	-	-	CASSVQRTTTDTQYF	TGTGCCAGCAGTGTCCAACGGACGACCACAGATACGCAGTATTTT
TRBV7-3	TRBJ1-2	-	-	CASSFKVDYGYTF	TGTGCCAGCAGCTTTAAGGTAGACTATGGCTACACCTTC
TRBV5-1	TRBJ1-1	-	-	CASSFGGQGNTEAFF	TGCGCCAGCAGCTTCGGGGGGCAGGGGAACACTGAAGCTTTCTTT
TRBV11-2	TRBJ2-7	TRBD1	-	CASSPLGQGVNYEQYF	TGTGCCAGCAGTCCGCTGGGACAGGGGGTTAACTACGAGCAGTACTTC
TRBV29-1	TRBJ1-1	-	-	CSVGQGIGTEAFF	TGCAGCGTTGGTCAAGGAATCGGGACTGAAGCTTTCTTT
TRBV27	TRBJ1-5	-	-	CASSFMSGGLSNQPQHF	TGTGCCAGCAGTTTTATGTCCGGGGGCTTGAGCAATCAGCCCCAGCATTTT
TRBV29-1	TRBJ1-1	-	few	CSVVSQFTEAFF	TGCAGCGTTGTAAGCCAGTTCACTGAAGCTTTCTTT
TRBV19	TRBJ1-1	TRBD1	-	CASSINRGLGNTEAFF	TGTGCCAGTAGTATTAACAGGGGGCTGGGGAACACTGAAGCTTTCTTT
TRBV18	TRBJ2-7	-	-	CASSPPWDEQYF	TGTGCCAGCTCACCACCCTGGGACGAGCAGTACTTC
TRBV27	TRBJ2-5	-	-	CASSSSDRQETQYF	TGTGCCAGCAGTTCCTCCGACAGGCAAGAGACCCAGTACTTC
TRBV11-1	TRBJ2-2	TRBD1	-	CASSFPGGYTGELFF	TGTGCCAGCAGCTTCCCAGGGGGCTACACCGGGGAGCTGTTTTTT
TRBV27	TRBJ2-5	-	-	CASRRQTQETQYF	TGTGCCAGCAGGAGACAAACCCAAGAGACCCAGTACTTC
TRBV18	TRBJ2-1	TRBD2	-	CASSFRTSSSYNEQFF	TGTGCCAGCTCTTTTCGGACTAGCTCTTCCTACAATGAGCAGTTCTTC
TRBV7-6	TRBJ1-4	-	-	CASSHGTENEKLFF	TGTGCCAGCAGCCATGGGACTGAGAATGAAAAACTGTTTTTT
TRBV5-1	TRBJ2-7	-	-	CASSLATMQYF	TGCGCCAGCAGCTTGGCCACAATGCAGTACTTC
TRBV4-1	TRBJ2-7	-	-	CASSHTGTFTEQYF	TGCGCCAGCAGCCACACCGGGACGTTTACCGAGCAGTACTTC
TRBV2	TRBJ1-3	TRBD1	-	CASSLDRGLNTIYF	TGTGCCAGCAGTTTGGACAGGGGGCTAAACACCATATATTTT
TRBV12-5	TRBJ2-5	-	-	CASGSRLGETQYF	TGTGCTAGTGGTTCCCGGCTGGGGGAGACCCAGTACTTC
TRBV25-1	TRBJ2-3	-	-	CASSDSRVGISTDTQYF	TGTGCCAGCAGTGATTCCAGGGTGGGAATAAGCACAGATACGCAGTATTTT
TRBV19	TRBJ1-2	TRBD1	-	CASSDRGQNYGYTF	TGTGCCAGTAGTGACAGGGGGCAGAACTATGGCTACACCTTC
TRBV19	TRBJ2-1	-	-	CASMGASGAYNEQFF	TGTGCCAGTATGGGGGCTAGCGGTGCCTACAATGAGCAGTTCTTC
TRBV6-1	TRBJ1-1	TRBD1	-	CASSEIAGGGTEAFF	TGTGCCAGCAGTGAGATAGCAGGGGGAGGCACTGAAGCTTTCTTT
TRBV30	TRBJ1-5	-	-	CAWSPDSNQPQHF	TGTGCCTGGAGTCCCGACAGCAATCAGCCCCAGCATTTT
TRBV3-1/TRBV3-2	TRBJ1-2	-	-	CASSQGLAKGYGYTF	TGTGCCAGCAGCCAAGGCTTAGCTAAGGGATATGGCTACACCTTC
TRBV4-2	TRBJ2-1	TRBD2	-	CASSQDGGTSSYEQFF	TGTGCCAGCAGCCAAGATGGGGGGACTAGCAGCTATGAGCAGTTCTTC
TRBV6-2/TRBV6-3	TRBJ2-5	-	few	CASSYRQRDPRGETQYF	TGTGCCAGCAGTTACCGCCAAAGGGACCCCCGTGGAGAGACCCAGTACTTC
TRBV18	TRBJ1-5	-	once	CASSPPRVRGNQPQHF	TGTGCCAGCTCACCACCGAGGGTGCGGGGCAATCAGCCCCAGCATTTT
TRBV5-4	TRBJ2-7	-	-	CASSSTLDADYEQYF	TGTGCCAGCAGCTCGACGCTTGACGCCGACTACGAGCAGTACTTC
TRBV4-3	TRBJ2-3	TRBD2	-	CASSRGLAGALEVVWDTQYF	TGCGCCAGCAGCCGCGGACTAGCGGGAGCACTCGAGGTGGTTTGGGATACGCAGTATTTT
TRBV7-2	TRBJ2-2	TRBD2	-	CASSGRVTGELFF	TGTGCCAGCAGCGGGAGGGTAACCGGGGAGCTGTTTTTT
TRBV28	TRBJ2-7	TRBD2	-	CASRRQIRTSGYSYEQYF	TGTGCCAGCAGACGTCAAATAAGGACTAGCGGGTACTCCTACGAGCAGTACTTC
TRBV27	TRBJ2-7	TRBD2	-	CASSPLEESGSSYEQYF	TGTGCCAGCAGTCCCCTCGAAGAGAGCGGGAGCTCCTACGAGCAGTACTTC
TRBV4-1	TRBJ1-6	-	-	CASSQDRGVDNSPLHF	TGCGCCAGCAGCCAAGACAGGGGAGTCGATAATTCACCCCTCCACTTT
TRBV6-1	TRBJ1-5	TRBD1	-	CASSEPRGHQPQHF	TGTGCCAGCAGTGAACCCAGGGGGCATCAGCCCCAGCATTTT
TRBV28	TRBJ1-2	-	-	CASQVGQYGYTF	TGTGCCAGCCAAGTGGGTCAATATGGCTACACCTTC
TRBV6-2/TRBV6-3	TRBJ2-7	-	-	CASSFIDGFYEQYF	TGTGCCAGCAGCTTCATCGACGGGTTTTACGAGCAGTACTTC
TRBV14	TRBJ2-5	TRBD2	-	CASSPQAGAQETQYF	TGTGCCAGCAGCCCCCAAGCGGGAGCCCAAGAGACCCAGTACTTC
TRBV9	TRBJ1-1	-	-	CASSVGAGRTEAFF	TGTGCCAGCAGCGTAGGGGCAGGGAGGACTGAAGCTTTCTTT
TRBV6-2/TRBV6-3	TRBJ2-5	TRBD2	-	CASSYRLAGGGETQYF	TGTGCCAGCAGTTACCGTCTAGCGGGAGGGGGAGAGACCCAGTACTTC
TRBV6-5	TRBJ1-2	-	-	CASSYSPAGAGGYTF	TGTGCCAGCAGTTACTCCCCGGCGGGGGCAGGGGGCTACACCTTC
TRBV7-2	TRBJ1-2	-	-	CASSPRSYGYTF	TGTGCCAGCAGCCCCCGGAGTTATGGCTACACCTTC
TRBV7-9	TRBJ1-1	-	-	CASSPRKGASEAFF	TGTGCCAGCAGCCCCCGTAAAGGGGCCTCTGAAGCTTTCTTT
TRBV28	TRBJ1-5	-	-	CASSLFPPVGNQPQHF	TGTGCCAGCAGTTTATTTCCCCCCGTAGGAAATCAGCCCCAGCATTTT
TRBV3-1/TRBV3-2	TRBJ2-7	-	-	CASSQFRDSAGEQYF	TGTGCCAGCAGCCAGTTTAGGGACTCCGCGGGGGAGCAGTACTTC
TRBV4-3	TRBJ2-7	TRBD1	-	CASSQGTGLGYEQYF	TGCGCCAGCAGCCAAGGGACAGGGCTGGGGTACGAGCAGTACTTC
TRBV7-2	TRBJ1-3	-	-	CASSSSGTYSGNTIYF	TGTGCCAGCAGCTCCTCCGGGACATACTCTGGAAACACCATATATTTT
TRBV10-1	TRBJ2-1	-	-	CASAGAYNEQFF	TGCGCCAGCGCCGGGGCTTACAATGAGCAGTTCTTC
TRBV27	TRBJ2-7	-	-	CASSLGERAEPRLEQYF	TGTGCCAGCAGTTTAGGAGAGCGCGCCGAACCCCGGCTCGAGCAGTACTTC
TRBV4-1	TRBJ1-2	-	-	CASSQDEGSYGYTF	TGCGCCAGCAGCCAAGATGAGGGGTCGTATGGCTACACCTTC
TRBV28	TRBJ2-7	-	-	CASSPGPNSRKQYF	TGTGCCAGCAGTCCGGGACCAAATTCTAGGAAGCAGTACTTC
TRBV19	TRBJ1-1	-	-	CASSNWWGRSTEAFF	TGTGCCAGTAGTAATTGGTGGGGTCGGAGCACTGAAGCTTTCTTT
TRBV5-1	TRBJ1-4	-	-	CASSLPTDEKLFF	TGCGCCAGCAGCTTACCGACGGATGAAAAACTGTTTTTT
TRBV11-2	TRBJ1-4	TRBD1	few	CASSFLQGKDEKLFF	TGTGCCAGCAGCTTTTTACAGGGGAAGGATGAAAAACTGTTTTTT
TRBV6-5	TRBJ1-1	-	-	CASRMNTGDTEAFF	TGTGCCAGCAGGATGAACACCGGAGACACTGAAGCTTTCTTT
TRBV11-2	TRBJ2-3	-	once	CASSFGGRMGDTQYF	TGTGCCAGCAGCTTTGGGGGGAGGATGGGAGATACGCAGTATTTT
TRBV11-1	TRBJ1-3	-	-	CASSLRVGNTIYF	TGTGCCAGCAGCTTGCGAGTTGGAAACACCATATATTTT